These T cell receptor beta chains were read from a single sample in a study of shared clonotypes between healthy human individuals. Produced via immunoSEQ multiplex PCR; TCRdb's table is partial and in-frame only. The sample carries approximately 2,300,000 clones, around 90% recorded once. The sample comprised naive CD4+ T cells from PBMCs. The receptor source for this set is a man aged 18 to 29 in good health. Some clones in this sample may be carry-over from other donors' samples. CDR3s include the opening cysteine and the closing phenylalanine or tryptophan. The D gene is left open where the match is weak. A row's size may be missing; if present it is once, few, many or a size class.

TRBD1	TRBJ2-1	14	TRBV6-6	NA	CASYRDSTYNEQFF	TGTGCCAGCTACAGGGACAGTACCTACAATGAGCAGTTCTTC
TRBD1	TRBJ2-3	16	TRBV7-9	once	CASSWRGQGSTDTQYF	TGTGCCAGCAGCTGGAGGGGACAGGGGAGCACAGATACGCAGTATTTT
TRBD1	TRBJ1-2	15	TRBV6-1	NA	CASRRTGGSGYGYTF	TGTGCCAGCAGAAGGACAGGGGGCTCTGGCTATGGCTACACCTTC
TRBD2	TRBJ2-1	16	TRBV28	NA	CASSSPPLLAGPAQFF	TGTGCCAGCAGTTCCCCCCCCCTACTAGCGGGACCGGCGCAGTTCTTC
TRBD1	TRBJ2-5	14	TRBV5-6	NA	CASSKTGAAETQYF	TGTGCCAGCAGCAAGACAGGGGCGGCAGAGACCCAGTACTTC
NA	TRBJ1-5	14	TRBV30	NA	CAWSKGQPGQPQHF	TGTGCCTGGAGTAAGGGGCAGCCCGGTCAGCCCCAGCATTTT
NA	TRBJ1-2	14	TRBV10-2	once	CASSESPQNYGYTF	TGCGCCAGCAGTGAGTCCCCCCAGAACTATGGCTACACCTTC
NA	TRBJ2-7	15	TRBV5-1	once	CASSITVGDSYEQYF	TGCGCCAGCAGCATAACCGTGGGGGACTCCTACGAGCAGTACTTC
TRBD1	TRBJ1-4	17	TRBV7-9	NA	CASSSNPGTGNWEKLFF	TGTGCCAGCAGCTCCAACCCCGGGACAGGAAATTGGGAAAAACTGTTTTTT
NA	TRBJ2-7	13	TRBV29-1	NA	CSVAAGGIYEQYF	TGCAGCGTTGCGGCAGGGGGGATCTACGAGCAGTACTTC
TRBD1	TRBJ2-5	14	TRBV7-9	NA	CASSWGQGQETQYF	TGTGCCAGCAGCTGGGGACAGGGTCAAGAGACCCAGTACTTC
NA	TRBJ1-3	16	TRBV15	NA	CATSTEPGGAGNTIYF	TGTGCCACCAGCACAGAGCCTGGGGGGGCTGGAAACACCATATATTTT
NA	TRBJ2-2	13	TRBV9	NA	CAGSPILDGELFF	TGTGCCGGATCACCTATTTTAGACGGGGAGCTGTTTTTT
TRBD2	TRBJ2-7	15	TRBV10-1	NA	CASTDGITAGDEQYF	TGCGCCAGCACCGACGGAATCACGGCGGGGGACGAGCAGTACTTC
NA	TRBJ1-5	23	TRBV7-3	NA	CASSLTKMNWTAHSPYSNQPQHF	TGTGCCAGCAGCTTAACAAAGATGAATTGGACAGCTCATTCACCCTATAGCAATCAGCCCCAGCATTTT
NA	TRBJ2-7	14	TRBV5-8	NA	CASTLGGSTYEQYF	TGTGCCAGCACTTTGGGGGGCAGCACCTACGAGCAGTACTTC
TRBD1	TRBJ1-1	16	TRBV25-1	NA	CASSEWQGAVNTEAFF	TGTGCCAGCAGTGAATGGCAGGGGGCGGTTAACACTGAAGCTTTCTTT
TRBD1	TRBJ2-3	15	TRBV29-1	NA	CSVPRQGSSTDTQYF	TGCAGCGTTCCTAGACAGGGCTCTAGCACAGATACGCAGTATTTT
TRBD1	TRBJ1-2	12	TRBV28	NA	CASSFPGTGGGF	TGTGCCAGCAGTTTTCCAGGGACAGGGGGCGGCTTC
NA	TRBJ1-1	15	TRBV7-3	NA	CASSLNGGRGTEAFF	TGTGCCAGCAGCTTAAATGGGGGGCGAGGCACTGAAGCTTTCTTT
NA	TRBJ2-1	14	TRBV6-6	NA	CASSSGTAGGEQFF	TGTGCCAGCAGTTCCGGGACCGCCGGCGGGGAGCAGTTCTTC
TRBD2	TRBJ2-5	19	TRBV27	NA	CASSLPGTSGGLLEETQYF	TGTGCCAGCAGTTTACCGGGGACTAGCGGGGGCCTCCTGGAAGAGACCCAGTACTTC
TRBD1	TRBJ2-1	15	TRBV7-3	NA	CASSSDRGSYNEQFF	TGTGCCAGCAGCTCGGACAGGGGGAGTTACAATGAGCAGTTCTTC
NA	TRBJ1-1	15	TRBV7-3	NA	CASSLGGRMNTEAFF	TGTGCCAGCAGCTTGGGAGGCCGAATGAACACTGAAGCTTTCTTT
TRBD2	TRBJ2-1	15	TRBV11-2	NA	CASSLTSGYYNEQFF	TGTGCCAGCAGCTTAACTAGCGGGTACTACAATGAGCAGTTCTTC
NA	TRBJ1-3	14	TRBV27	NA	CASKGVIPGNTIYF	TGTGCCAGCAAGGGGGTTATTCCGGGAAACACCATATATTTT
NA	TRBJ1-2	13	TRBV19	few	CASSTATGYGYTF	TGTGCCAGTAGTACCGCCACGGGTTATGGCTACACCTTC
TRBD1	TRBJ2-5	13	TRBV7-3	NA	CASSVDRGETQYF	TGTGCCAGCAGCGTGGACAGGGGAGAGACCCAGTACTTC
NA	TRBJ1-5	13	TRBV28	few	CASSLDSNQPQHF	TGTGCCAGCAGTTTGGACAGCAATCAGCCCCAGCATTTT
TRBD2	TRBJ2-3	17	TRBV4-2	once	CASSQEKPSGKTDTQYF	TGTGCCAGCAGCCAAGAGAAGCCTAGCGGGAAAACAGATACGCAGTATTTT
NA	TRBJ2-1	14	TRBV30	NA	CAWREAGRLDEQFF	TGTGCCTGGAGGGAGGCGGGACGGTTAGATGAGCAGTTCTTC
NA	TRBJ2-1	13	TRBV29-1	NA	CSVRGLFGNEQFF	TGCAGCGTACGGGGGCTTTTTGGCAATGAGCAGTTCTTC
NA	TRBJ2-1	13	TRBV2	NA	CASSEYSLNEQFF	TGTGCCAGCAGTGAATACTCGCTCAATGAGCAGTTCTTC
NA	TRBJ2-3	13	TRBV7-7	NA	CASSPGGTDTQYF	TGTGCCAGCAGCCCAGGGGGCACAGATACGCAGTATTTT
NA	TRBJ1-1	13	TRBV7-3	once	CASSLNVGTGAFF	TGTGCCAGCAGCTTAAACGTGGGGACCGGGGCTTTCTTT
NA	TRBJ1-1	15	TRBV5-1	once	CASSLVGGAVTEAFF	TGCGCCAGCAGCTTGGTCGGGGGGGCGGTGACTGAAGCTTTCTTT
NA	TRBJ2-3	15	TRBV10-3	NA	CAISAGSLYTDTQYF	TGTGCCATCAGTGCGGGCTCCCTTTACACAGATACGCAGTATTTT
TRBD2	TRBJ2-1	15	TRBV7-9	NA	CASSLAGTSSNEQFF	TGTGCCAGCAGCTTAGCGGGGACTAGTTCCAATGAGCAGTTCTTC
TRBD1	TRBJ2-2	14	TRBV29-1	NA	CSVAQGAGTGELFF	TGCAGCGTTGCGCAGGGGGCTGGGACCGGGGAGCTGTTTTTT
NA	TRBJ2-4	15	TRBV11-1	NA	CASSLATVRGNIQYF	TGTGCCAGCAGCTTAGCGACCGTCCGGGGAAACATTCAGTACTTC
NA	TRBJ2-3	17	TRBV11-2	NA	CASSPLRTGLETDTQYF	TGTGCCAGCAGCCCCCTTCGCACGGGTTTGGAGACAGATACGCAGTATTTT
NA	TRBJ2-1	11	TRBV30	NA	CAWGGTDEQFF	TGTGCCTGGGGGGGGACCGATGAGCAGTTCTTC